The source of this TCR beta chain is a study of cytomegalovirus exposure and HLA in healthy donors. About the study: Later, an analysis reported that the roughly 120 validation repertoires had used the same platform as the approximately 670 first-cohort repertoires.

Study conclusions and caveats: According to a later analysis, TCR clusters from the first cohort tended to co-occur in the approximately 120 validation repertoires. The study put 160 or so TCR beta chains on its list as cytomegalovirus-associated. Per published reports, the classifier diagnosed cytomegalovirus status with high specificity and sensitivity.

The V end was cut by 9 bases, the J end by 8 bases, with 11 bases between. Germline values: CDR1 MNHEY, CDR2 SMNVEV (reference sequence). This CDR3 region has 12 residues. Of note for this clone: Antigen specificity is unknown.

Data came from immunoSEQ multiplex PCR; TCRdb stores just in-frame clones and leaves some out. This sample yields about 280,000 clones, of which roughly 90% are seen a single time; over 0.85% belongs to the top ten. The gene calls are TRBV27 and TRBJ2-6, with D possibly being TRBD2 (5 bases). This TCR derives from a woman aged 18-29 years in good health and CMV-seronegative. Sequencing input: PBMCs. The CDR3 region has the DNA TGTGCCAGATCAACTAGTACCAACGTCCTGACTTTC. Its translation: CARSTSTNVLTF.